What follows are 11 T cell receptor beta chains derived from one specimen sequenced in a study of blood T cell repertoires in COVID-19. Profiling relied on immunoSEQ multiplex PCR, and the TCRdb table lists in-frame clones only, not all of them. The sample includes 150,000 to 180,000 clones, about 85% of them seen just once. What was sequenced was peripheral blood. These receptors were taken from a man aged 60-69 years with COVID-19, enrolled during active disease.

The gene calls are TRBV2 and TRBJ2-3; 7 nucleotides match TRBD2. Germline CDR1 and CDR2: SNHLY and FYNNEI. CDR3 length equals 14 residues. V shed 7 bases, J shed 2 bases, and the junction held 6 bases outside the gene matches. This CDR3 reads CASKTSSPTDTQYF. The CDR3 DNA reads as TGTGCCAGCAAGACTAGCAGCCCCACAGATACGCAGTATTTT.

The CDR3 loop is CASSGDRVGYTF. The CDR3 bases are TGTGCCAGCAGTGGGGACAGGGTTGGCTACACCTTC. The rearrangement links TRBV28 to TRBJ1-2, with 9 bases matching TRBD1. Trimming removed 5 bases from V and 7 bases from J; junction bases left unmatched: 2. CDR3 size: 12 residues. Germline-derived CDR1 and CDR2 are MDHEN and SYDVKM.

This clone was seen more than once but under ten times. The chain is built from TRBV28 and TRBJ2-1; D is uncertain. Germline V gives CDR1 MDHEN, CDR2 SYDVKM. The CDR3 has 14 residues. Trimming cost V 11 bases and J 0 bases, with 14 bases left between them. Written as DNA, the CDR3 is TGTGCCGGAAGTGACAAGAGCTCCTACAATGAGCAGTTCTTC. This encodes CAGSDKSSYNEQFF.

The CDR3 DNA sequence: TGTGCCAGCAGCTTAGACGTCAGGGGGGATTGGGGGCAGTACTTC. It specifies CASSLDVRGDWGQYF. This chain uses TRBV7-2 with TRBJ2-7, with D possibly TRBD1 on 7 matching bases. Germline V gives CDR1 SGHTA, CDR2 FQGNSA. V lost 1 base and J 9 bases, leaving 19 bases between the germline ends. The length of the CDR3 is 15 residues. Full variable domain (remainder filled in from reference TRBV7-2 and TRBJ2-7): GAGVSQSPSNKVTEKGKDVELRCDPISGHTALYWYRQSLGQGLEFLIYFQGNSAPDKSGLPSDRFSAERTGGSVSTLTIQRTQQEDSAVYLCASSLDVRGDWGQYFGPGTRLTVT.

This chain joins TRBV7-9 and TRBJ1-2; 9 nucleotides match TRBD1. This CDR3 region has 15 residues. V shed 3 bases, J shed 7 bases, and the junction held 9 bases outside the gene matches. Germline assignment: CDR1 SEHNR and CDR2 FQNEAQ (reference sequence). The CDR3 is CASSLLGTGIIGYTF. The CDR3 coding sequence is TGTGCCAGCAGCTTGCTCGGGACAGGGATAATTGGCTACACCTTC.

The chain carries TRBV7-2 and TRBJ1-2; TRBD1 might be the D (5 bases). Germline V lookup: CDR1 SGHTA, CDR2 FQGNSA. This CDR3 has 13 amino acids. V was cut by 5 bases and J by 1 base, with 8 bases left in between. DNA for the CDR3: TGTGCCAGCAGCCTACAGGTTAACTATGGCTACACCTTC. This gives the protein CASSLQVNYGYTF. Based on the CDR3 plus reference TRBV7-2 and TRBJ1-2, the full variable domain is GAGVSQSPSNKVTEKGKDVELRCDPISGHTALYWYRQSLGQGLEFLIYFQGNSAPDKSGLPSDRFSAERTGGSVSTLTIQRTQQEDSAVYLCASSLQVNYGYTFGSGTRLTVV.

This clone was recorded a few times. The V call is TRBV6-1, the J call TRBJ1-6, with D possibly TRBD1 on 5 matching bases. V dropped 2 bases and J dropped 9 bases, with 14 bases sitting between them. Germline V gene lookup returns CDR1 MNHNS and CDR2 SASEGT. The CDR3 sequence is 15 residues long. Written as DNA, the CDR3 is TGTGCCAGCAGTGAAACATCAGGGTCCGGTTCACCCCTCCACTTT. Protein product: CASSETSGSGSPLHF.

The chain carries TRBV11-2 and TRBJ1-4; the match to TRBD1 covers 7 bases. The V gene end was trimmed by 6 bases and the J gene end by 8 bases; junction bases not matched to a gene: 9. This CDR3 contains 14 residues. CDR1 and CDR2 (germline): SGHAT, FQNNGV. CDR3 residues: CASSPGQVWEKLFF. The CDR3 bases are TGTGCCAGCAGTCCAGGACAGGTTTGGGAAAAACTGTTTTTT.

The CDR3 DNA is TGTGCCAGCTCACACAGCTCCCTCTACGAGCAGTACTTC. This gives the protein CASSHSSLYEQYF. This chain connects TRBV18 to TRBJ2-7, with D unclear. The V end lost 4 bases, the J end lost 3 bases, and 10 bases lay between the germline ends. This CDR3 is built from 13 residues. CDR1 is KGHSH, CDR2 LQKENI, per germline.

V gene TRBV27 combines with J gene TRBJ1-1; no clear D. This CDR3 region has 13 residues. The germline V and J ends were trimmed by 3 bases and 4 bases, with 9 bases remaining between them. Per the germline V gene, CDR1 is MNHEY and CDR2 is SMNVEV (reference sequence). The CDR3 spells CASSFRVVTEAFF. The CDR3, as DNA: TGTGCCAGCAGTTTCCGGGTCGTCACTGAAGCTTTCTTT.

The chain has TRBV7-9 and TRBJ1-2, with unresolved D. This CDR3 has 13 amino acids. Deletions cut 5 bases from V and 8 bases from J, with 15 bases between. Germline-derived CDR1 and CDR2 are SEHNR and FQNEAQ (reference sequence). The CDR3 DNA is TGTGCCAGCAGCCCGCAGGTTTTCTGGGGCTACACCTTC. Protein sequence: CASSPQVFWGYTF.